Listed here are 26 T cell receptor beta chains from one sample, sequenced in a study of cytomegalovirus exposure and HLA in healthy donors. A multiplex PCR was run with 60 Vbeta primers and 13 Jbeta primers. Using immunoSEQ multiplex PCR, the repertoire was profiled, and TCRdb retains in-frame clones only, with some absent. The table has about 180,000 clones, roughly 82% seen once. Material: PBMCs. The receptors shown here come from a woman aged 45-65 years in good health and CMV-seronegative.

This clone has just one count. The gene calls are TRBV28 and TRBJ2-2, with D uncertain. V shed 1 base and J shed 1 base, with 7 bases lying between them. Germline CDR1 is MDHEN and CDR2 is SYDVKM. The CDR3 covers 15 residues. The CDR3 spells CASSLLAENTGELFF. The DNA for the CDR3 is TGTGCCAGCAGTTTATTAGCCGAGAACACCGGGGAGCTGTTTTTT.

The chain uses TRBV29-1 and TRBJ1-4, with D uncertain. Germline lookup yields CDR1 SQVTM and CDR2 ANQGSEA. V gave up 7 bases and J gave up 0 bases, with 12 bases separating them. The CDR3 sequence is 14 residues long. CDR3 bases: TGCAGCGCGTCCGGGTCCACAACTAATGAAAAACTGTTTTTT. The encoded protein is CSASGSTTNEKLFF.

The chain couples TRBV29-1 to TRBJ2-5; D possibly corresponds to TRBD2 (5 bases). Germline-derived CDR1 and CDR2 are SQVTM and ANQGSEA. V was shortened by 5 bases and J by 0 bases, with 10 bases between the two germline ends. The CDR3 is 13 amino acids. The CDR3 sequence is CSVLGEDQETQYF. In nucleotides, the CDR3 is TGCAGCGTTCTCGGGGAAGACCAAGAGACCCAGTACTTC.

The chain joins TRBV6-6 to TRBJ2-5; weak D call: TRBD2 (5 bases). Trimming shortened V by 7 bases and J by 5 bases, and 14 bases separated the two germline ends. The CDR3 contains 13 residues. Looked up from germline, CDR1 is MNHNY and CDR2 is SVGAGI (reference sequence). The CDR3 sequence: CASTVRVDETQYF. The CDR3 nucleotides read TGTGCCAGCACCGTGAGGGTTGACGAGACCCAGTACTTC.

V is TRBV6-7 and J is TRBJ2-5, with 8 nucleotides matching TRBD1. The DNA matches TRBJ2-7 better at its end, which makes the J call doubtful. TRBV6-7 is known as an ORF, though its function is uncertain. This CDR3 has 16 amino acids. In nucleotides, the CDR3 is TGTGCCAGCAGTTACGAGTGGGGCAGGGGGCACTACGAGCAGTACTTC. This sequence encodes CASSYEWGRGHYEQYF.

This chain connects TRBV5-4 to TRBJ2-2; possible D gene TRBD2, 6 bases. CDR1 and CDR2 from the germline V gene are SGHNT and YYREEE (reference sequence). V was cut by 2 bases and J by 14 bases, with 13 bases left in between. The CDR3 has 12 amino acids. This chain's CDR3 is CASSFVEGNLFF. CDR3 DNA sequence: TGTGCCAGCAGCTTCGTGGAGGGGAATCTGTTTTTT.

The chain recombines TRBV19 with TRBJ2-1, with D perhaps matching TRBD1 (5 bases). Per germline, CDR1 LNHDA and CDR2 SQIVND (reference sequence). Trimming took off 7 bases at V and 2 bases at J, with 12 bases between the two ends. This CDR3 spans 14 amino acids. DNA of the CDR3: TGTGCCAGTAAGGAACAAGGGGCCTACAATGAGCAGTTCTTC. The encoded protein is CASKEQGAYNEQFF.

CDR3 nucleotide sequence: TGTGCCAGTAGTATAGGCGCATTAGAAGAGACCCAGTACTTC. This translates into CASSIGALEETQYF. The chain links TRBV19 to TRBJ2-5; D is uncertain. Germline values: CDR1 LNHDA, CDR2 SQIVND (reference sequence). The CDR3 has 14 residues. Trimming took off 1 base at V and 3 bases at J, with 9 bases between the two ends. The whole variable domain, remainder taken from reference TRBV19 and TRBJ2-5, is DGGITQSPKYLFRKEGQNVTLSCEQNLNHDAMYWYRQDPGQGLRLIYYSQIVNDFQKGDIAEGYSVSREKKESFPLTVTSAQKNPTAFYLCASSIGALEETQYFGPGTRLLVL.

The V call is TRBV19, the J call TRBJ1-5; no clear D. From germline, CDR1 is LNHDA and CDR2 SQIVND (reference sequence). The CDR3 totals 15 residues. V was trimmed by 5 bases and J by 2 bases, leaving 13 bases between them. CDR3 sequence reads: CASSLGPGGNQPQHF. CDR3 in DNA: TGTGCCAGTAGTCTGGGCCCCGGGGGCAATCAGCCCCAGCATTTT.

The chain couples TRBV4-3 to TRBJ1-1; 8 bases are a match to TRBD1. Per germline, CDR1 LGHNA and CDR2 YSLEER. The J segment lost 5 bases and the V segment lost 1 base, leaving 0 bases of the junction unmatched. The CDR3 contains 13 residues. This CDR3 reads CASSQGTGTEAFF. CDR3 sequence (DNA): TGCGCCAGCAGCCAAGGGACAGGGACTGAAGCTTTCTTT.

As regards this clone: Other DNA sequences in the sample encode the same CDR3. V and J are TRBV7-7 and TRBJ2-1; D ambiguous. Trimming took 4 bases from V and 0 from J, leaving 10 bases between them. Germline V gene lookup returns CDR1 SSHAT and CDR2 FNYEAQ (reference sequence). The CDR3 is 15 amino acids. CDR3 DNA: TGTGCCAGCAGCTATAGCCTTAGCTCCTACAATGAGCAGTTCTTC. Translated, it gives CASSYSLSSYNEQFF.

The chain couples TRBV2 to TRBJ2-3, with 13 bases that match TRBD2. This CDR3 contains 16 residues. J gave up 4 bases and V 6 bases, and 7 bases lay outside the gene matches. The germline gives CDR1 SNHLY, CDR2 FYNNEI. CDR3 in DNA: TGTGCCAGCAGACTACTAGCGGGAGGGCCGCCAGATACGCAGTATTTT. Translating it yields CASRLLAGGPPDTQYF.

This sequence joins TRBV19 and TRBJ1-1, with a possible D match to TRBD1 (6 bases). The CDR3 is made up of 13 amino acids. Germline CDR1 is LNHDA and CDR2 is SQIVND (reference sequence). Trimming removed 10 bases at V and 8 bases at J, with 20 bases between. The DNA for the CDR3 is TGTGCCACTAACCCTCTGGGGGCGCGGGAAGCTTTCTTT. This translates into CATNPLGAREAFF.

A remark on this clone: Other DNA sequences from this sample encode an identical CDR3 as well. The chain combines TRBV28 with TRBJ1-2, with D maybe TRBD1 (6 bases). The CDR3 is 14 residues long. Trimming took off 2 bases at V and 3 bases at J, with 10 bases between the two ends. CDR1 and CDR2 from the germline V gene are MDHEN and SYDVKM. The CDR3 is CASSLGQGYYGYTF. CDR3 sequence (DNA): TGTGCCAGCAGTTTAGGGCAGGGGTACTATGGCTACACCTTC.

The chain is built from TRBV7-9 and TRBJ2-4, with D tentatively TRBD1 (6 bases). CDR3 length equals 12 residues. V was pared by 5 bases and J by 13 bases, with 15 bases between. The germline gives CDR1 SEHNR, CDR2 FQNEAQ (reference sequence). The CDR3 here is CASSLWTETQYF. The CDR3 DNA reads as TGTGCCAGCAGCCTATGGACAGAAACCCAGTACTTC.

The chain employs TRBV7-9 and TRBJ1-1; D is undetermined. With 5 bases removed from V and 5 bases from J, the gap between germline ends came to 3 bases. The CDR3 sequence is 10 residues long. Germline CDR1 SEHNR, CDR2 FQNEAQ (reference sequence). The CDR3 DNA follows: TGTGCCAGCAGCCTGACTGAAGCTTTCTTT. It translates to CASSLTEAFF.

J is TRBJ2-2 and V is TRBV5-4, with 8 bases that match TRBD2. There are 16 residues in the CDR3. Germline CDR1 and CDR2: SGHNT and YYREEE (reference sequence). J was trimmed by 8 bases and V by 4 bases; bases with no gene match: 13. The CDR3 protein is CASSLTSGARLGELFF. In nucleotides, the CDR3 is TGTGCCAGCAGCCTAACTAGCGGCGCCAGGTTGGGGGAGCTGTTTTTT.

This clone has only a few counts. The chain couples TRBV28 to TRBJ1-3; 10 bases map to TRBD1. V shed 5 bases, J shed 1 base, and the junction held 2 bases outside the gene matches. CDR3 length equals 15 residues. Germline V gene data show CDR1 as MDHEN and CDR2 as SYDVKM. This chain's CDR3 is CASSPGQGSGNTIYF. The CDR3 DNA reads as TGTGCCAGCAGTCCGGGACAGGGGTCTGGAAACACCATATATTTT.

V and J are TRBV6-4 and TRBJ1-5; the D gene is possibly TRBD1 (6 bases). V lost 4 bases, J lost 0 bases, and 19 bases lay in between. In germline, CDR1 is MRHNA, CDR2 SNTAGT. CDR3 length: 18 residues. CDR3 loop: CASSVLFRDTYSNQPQHF. The CDR3 DNA follows: TGTGCCAGCAGTGTCTTATTCCGGGACACCTATAGCAATCAGCCCCAGCATTTT.

V is TRBV28 and J is TRBJ1-4, with 8 bases identical to TRBD1. Per germline, CDR1 MDHEN and CDR2 SYDVKM. V was clipped by 1 base and J by 7 bases; unmatched bases: 5. The CDR3 consists of 15 residues. The CDR3 DNA reads as TGTGCCAGCAGTTTATTTACAGGGGGTGGTGAAAAACTGTTTTTT. It is translated as CASSLFTGGGEKLFF.

This sequence joins TRBV7-2 and TRBJ2-2; D is perhaps TRBD2 (5 bases). This CDR3 has 14 residues. Per the germline V gene, CDR1 is SGHTA and CDR2 is FQGNSA. The V and J ends lost 2 bases and 5 bases respectively, with 9 bases between them. CDR3 DNA sequence: TGTGCCAGCAGCTTAATGGGGAGAACCGGGGAGCTGTTTTTT. Its translation: CASSLMGRTGELFF.

The CDR3 protein is CSLGLGRQAFF. The CDR3, as DNA: TGCAGTCTCGGGCTGGGTAGACAGGCTTTCTTT. The V call is TRBV20-1, the J call TRBJ1-1, with D possibly being TRBD1 (5 bases). This CDR3 has 11 amino acids. V was cut by 8 bases and J by 11 bases, with 18 bases left in between. In germline, CDR1 is DFQATT, CDR2 SNEGSKA (reference sequence).

Only a few counts were recorded for this clone. V gene TRBV5-1 combines with J gene TRBJ1-5; tentative D call: TRBD1 (5 bases). Between the trimmed V and J ends, which lost 4 bases and 4 bases, there was a span of 9 bases. The CDR3 loop spans 13 amino acids. CDR1 is SGHRS, CDR2 YFSETQ, per germline. As DNA, the CDR3 is TGCGCCAGCAGCCCGGACACAAATCAGCCCCAGCATTTT. It is translated as CASSPDTNQPQHF. The full variable domain, completed using reference TRBV5-1 and TRBJ1-5, is KAGVTQTPRYLIKTRGQQVTLSCSPISGHRSVSWYQQTPGQGLQFLFEYFSETQRNKGNFPGRFSGRQFSNSRSEMNVSTLELGDSALYLCASSPDTNQPQHFGDGTRLSIL.

The chain employs TRBV27 and TRBJ2-5, with a weak D call TRBD1 (5 bases). V lost 8 bases and J 2 bases, leaving 15 bases between the germline ends. The CDR3 runs 14 residues. Germline V lookup: CDR1 MNHEY, CDR2 SMNVEV (reference sequence). Here the CDR3 reads CASGWTNRQETQYF. The CDR3 DNA is TGTGCCAGCGGATGGACAAACCGGCAAGAGACCCAGTACTTC.

This chain connects TRBV5-1 to TRBJ2-7; 7 bases align to TRBD2. The CDR3 has 15 residues. Germline V gene data show CDR1 as SGHRS and CDR2 as YFSETQ. The ends lost 0 bases at V and 4 bases at J; junction bases unmatched: 7. As DNA, the CDR3 is TGCGCCAGCAGCTTGGGGTGGGAGGGGCAGTACGAGCAGTACTTC. Its translation: CASSLGWEGQYEQYF.

The CDR3, as DNA: TGTGCCTATGGACAGGGGCTTCTCGATGAGCAGTTCTTC. Its translation: CAYGQGLLDEQFF. V is TRBV30 and J is TRBJ2-1; 9 bases line up with TRBD1. Germline-derived CDR1 and CDR2 are GTSNPN and SVGIG (reference sequence). The CDR3 length is 13 residues. V gave up 7 bases and J gave up 8 bases; unmatched junction bases: 9.